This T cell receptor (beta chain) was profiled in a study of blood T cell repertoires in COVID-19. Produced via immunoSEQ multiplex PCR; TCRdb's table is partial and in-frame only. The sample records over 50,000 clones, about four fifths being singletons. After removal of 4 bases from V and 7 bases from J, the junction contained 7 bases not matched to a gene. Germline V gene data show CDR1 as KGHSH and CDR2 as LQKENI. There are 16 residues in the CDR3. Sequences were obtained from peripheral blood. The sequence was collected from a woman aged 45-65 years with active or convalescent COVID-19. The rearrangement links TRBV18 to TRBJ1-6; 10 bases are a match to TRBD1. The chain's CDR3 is CASSLTTGGVNSPLHF. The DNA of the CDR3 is TGTGCCAGCTCACTCACGACAGGGGGCGTAAATTCACCCCTCCACTTT.